Listed here are 21 T cell receptor beta chains from one sample, sequenced in a study of blood T cell repertoires in COVID-19. Generated by immunoSEQ multiplex PCR, the TCRdb table keeps only in-frame clones and is missing some. The sample has about 360,000 clones, about 89% seen once; the top ten hold 1.5% to 2%. The sample comprised PBMCs or T cells enriched from blood (not recorded which). The receptors stem from a man aged 40-49 years in a cohort exposed to, infected with or recovered from COVID-19 (not recorded which).

This chain joins TRBV12-5 and TRBJ1-1; D is possibly TRBD1 (6 bases). V was clipped by 1 base and J by 5 bases, with 20 bases between them. The CDR3 sequence is 17 residues long. Germline V gives CDR1 LGHNT, CDR2 FRNRAP. The CDR3 region is CASGLAGGANLWTEAFF. The CDR3 nucleotides are TGTGCTAGTGGTTTGGCCGGGGGGGCGAACCTTTGGACTGAAGCTTTCTTT. The variable domain in full, completed from reference TRBV12-5 and TRBJ1-1, reads DARVTQTPRHKVTEMGQEVTMRCQPILGHNTVFWYRQTMMQGLELLAYFRNRAPLDDSGMPKDRFSAEMPDATLATLKIQPSEPRDSAVYFCASGLAGGANLWTEAFFGQGTRLTVV.

The chain combines TRBV2 with TRBJ1-1; D gene unclear. Germline CDR1 and CDR2: SNHLY and FYNNEI. The CDR3 totals 14 residues. V lost 8 bases and J lost 1, with 14 bases in between. The CDR3 spells CASEALLQNTEAFF. In nucleotides, the CDR3 is TGTGCCAGCGAAGCGCTCCTACAGAACACTGAAGCTTTCTTT.

This rearrangement joins TRBV12-5 to TRBJ1-2; maybe TRBD1 (6 bases). The V and J ends lost 4 bases and 8 bases respectively, with 20 bases between them. The germline CDR1 and CDR2 sequences are LGHNT and FRNRAP. The CDR3 consists of 15 residues. DNA for the CDR3: TGTGCTAGTGGTTCATCCGGCGGGGGCTCGGGAGGCTACACCTTC. It is translated as CASGSSGGGSGGYTF.

J is TRBJ2-5 and V is TRBV7-2; possibly TRBD2 for D (6 bases). Germline V gene lookup returns CDR1 SGHTA and CDR2 FQGNSA. CDR3 size: 13 residues. Deletions cut 2 bases from V and 3 bases from J, with 7 bases between. This CDR3 reads CASSLRREETQYF. CDR3 DNA sequence: TGTGCCAGCAGCTTAAGGAGGGAAGAGACCCAGTACTTC. The full variable domain, completed using reference TRBV7-2 and TRBJ2-5, is GAGVSQSPSNKVTEKGKDVELRCDPISGHTALYWYRQSLGQGLEFLIYFQGNSAPDKSGLPSDRFSAERTGGSVSTLTIQRTQQEDSAVYLCASSLRREETQYFGPGTRLLVL.

The gene calls are TRBV5-6 and TRBJ2-7; D is undetermined. The CDR3 sequence is 12 residues long. Germline V lookup: CDR1 SGHDT, CDR2 YYEEEE. Deletions cut 4 bases from V and 7 bases from J, with 12 bases between. The CDR3, as DNA: TGTGCCAGCAGCGCTCCCTCTCGGGAGCAGTACTTC. Amino acid sequence: CASSAPSREQYF.

This clone was seen a handful of times. The V gene is TRBV5-1, the J gene TRBJ2-1, with 7 nucleotides matching TRBD2. Germline values: CDR1 SGHRS, CDR2 YFSETQ. This CDR3 is 14 amino acids long. The junction had 8 bases not matched to a gene; V was cut back by 3 bases and J by 8 bases. In nucleotides, the CDR3 is TGCGCCAGCAGCTCAGGCGGGAGTTCGGATGAGCAGTTCTTC. Its translation is CASSSGGSSDEQFF.

The rearrangement links TRBV6-6 to TRBJ1-1; TRBD1 might be the D (5 bases). Germline V gene lookup returns CDR1 MNHNY and CDR2 SVGAGI (reference sequence). V lost 4 bases and J 2 bases, leaving 8 bases between the germline ends. This CDR3 spans 13 amino acids. The CDR3 sequence: CASSSQGNTEAFF. Here the CDR3 DNA reads TGTGCCAGCAGTTCCCAGGGTAACACTGAAGCTTTCTTT.

This chain uses TRBV15 with TRBJ1-4, with D perhaps TRBD1 (5 bases). The V end lost 2 bases, the J end lost 8 bases, and 18 bases lay between the germline ends. Germline V gives CDR1 LNHNV, CDR2 YYDKDF (reference sequence). The CDR3 has 16 residues. Here the CDR3 DNA reads TGTGCCACCAGCAGACAATTAGGTGGGGCGAGGGAAAAACTGTTTTTT. Its protein product is CATSRQLGGAREKLFF.

The chain couples TRBV6-4 to TRBJ1-1; 7 nucleotides align to TRBD1. V lost 5 bases to trimming and J lost 4 bases; unmatched junction nucleotides: 7. Germline-derived CDR1 and CDR2 are MRHNA and SNTAGT. The CDR3 covers 14 residues. This chain's CDR3 is CASSPDRVATEAFF. The DNA for the CDR3 is TGTGCCAGCAGTCCCGACAGGGTGGCCACTGAAGCTTTCTTT.

The V gene is TRBV5-8, the J gene TRBJ2-2; D call uncertain. Germline-derived CDR1 and CDR2 are SGHTS and YDEGEE. The CDR3 extends over 15 amino acids. Trimming stripped 2 bases from V and 3 bases from J, with 11 bases between. CDR3 sequence: CASSFELYYTGELFF. In nucleotides, the CDR3 is TGTGCCAGCAGCTTCGAACTCTACTACACCGGGGAGCTGTTTTTT.

V and J are TRBV4-2 and TRBJ2-1; TRBD2 aligns across 11 bases. V shed 3 bases, J shed 6 bases, and the junction held 1 base outside the gene matches. Germline CDR1 is LGHNA and CDR2 is YNFKEQ. The CDR3 covers 14 residues. CDR3 sequence: CASSHGTSGNEQFF. CDR3 bases: TGTGCCAGCAGCCACGGGACTAGCGGCAATGAGCAGTTCTTC.

The chain couples TRBV5-4 to TRBJ2-3; no definite D call. This CDR3 is 14 amino acids long. Germline V lookup: CDR1 SGHNT, CDR2 YYREEE (reference sequence). The V end was cut by 0 bases, the J end by 6 bases, with 11 bases between. In DNA, the CDR3 is TGTGCCAGCAGCTTGGTAGCCCCAGCGGATACGCAGTATTTT. Translating it yields CASSLVAPADTQYF.

This clone was counted a few times. The V call is TRBV19, the J call TRBJ2-3, with 10 bases that match TRBD2. The CDR3 consists of 16 residues. With V trimmed by 5 bases and J by 0 bases, 5 bases remained unmatched. Germline-derived CDR1 and CDR2 are LNHDA and SQIVND (reference sequence). This CDR3 is CASSPGLAPSTDTQYF. The CDR3 DNA reads TGTGCCAGTAGTCCGGGACTAGCGCCAAGCACAGATACGCAGTATTTT.

V usage is TRBV24-1 and J usage is TRBJ1-1; D gene unclear. V lost 7 bases and J 0 bases, leaving 14 bases between the germline ends. This CDR3 contains 15 residues. The germline CDR1 and CDR2 sequences are KGHDR and SFDVKD. This CDR3 is CATRGKPNMNTEAFF. The CDR3 DNA reads as TGTGCCACCAGGGGCAAACCTAACATGAACACTGAAGCTTTCTTT.

The chain joins TRBV2 to TRBJ2-3, with 9 bases aligning to TRBD2. Germline V gene lookup returns CDR1 SNHLY and CDR2 FYNNEI. V was pared by 7 bases and J by 0 bases, with 5 bases of the junction left unmatched. The CDR3 covers 15 residues. This CDR3 reads CASTSSGTSTDTQYF. DNA of the CDR3: TGTGCCAGCACGTCTAGCGGGACTAGCACAGATACGCAGTATTTT.

The chain recombines TRBV7-9 with TRBJ1-2; TRBD1 is a possible D gene (6 bases). CDR1 SEHNR and CDR2 FQNEAQ come from the germline V gene (reference sequence). Trimming removed 5 bases from V and 7 bases from J, with 20 bases in between. The CDR3 totals 15 residues. This CDR3 is CASSGTGLGYIGYTF. Here the CDR3 DNA reads TGTGCCAGCAGCGGTACAGGGTTAGGTTATATTGGCTACACCTTC.

The chain is built from TRBV10-2 and TRBJ2-1; TRBD2 matches 10 bases. CDR1 and CDR2 from the germline V gene are WSHSY and SAAADI. CDR3 length equals 15 residues. J gave up 8 bases and V 2 bases, and 6 bases lay outside the gene matches. CDR3 region: CASSEPPSGSYEQFF. CDR3 bases: TGCGCCAGCAGTGAGCCCCCTAGCGGGAGTTATGAGCAGTTCTTC.

J is TRBJ1-1 and V is TRBV7-8, with TRBD1 matching 9 bases. Unmatched junction bases numbered 6, after V lost 5 bases and J lost 5 bases. CDR3 length equals 14 residues. CDR1 and CDR2 (germline): SGHVS, FQNEAQ. The CDR3 is CASSQDRGGTEAFF. Written as DNA, the CDR3 is TGTGCCAGCAGCCAAGACAGGGGGGGGACTGAAGCTTTCTTT.

A single count supports this clone. The chain couples TRBV5-1 to TRBJ2-3; tentative D call: TRBD1 (6 bases). The CDR3 extends over 15 amino acids. From germline, CDR1 is SGHRS and CDR2 YFSETQ. V lost 0 bases to trimming and J lost 5 bases, with 13 bases between them. The CDR3 coding sequence is TGCGCCAGCAGCTTGGATCCAGGGGTGGTAGATACGCAGTATTTT. The encoded protein is CASSLDPGVVDTQYF.

This clone has more than one count but fewer than ten. CDR3 in amino acids: CASSAQGPVTYEQYF. The CDR3 DNA reads as TGTGCCAGCAGCGCCCAGGGGCCGGTCACCTACGAGCAGTACTTC. This chain uses TRBV2 with TRBJ2-7, with TRBD1 as a possible D gene (6 bases). Germline V CDR1 and CDR2: SNHLY, FYNNEI. V lost 6 bases and J lost 2, with 17 bases in between. This CDR3 has 15 amino acids.

The gene calls are TRBV5-1 and TRBJ2-2, with TRBD1 matching over 9 bases. This CDR3 contains 15 residues. V was pared by 4 bases and J by 2 bases, with 3 bases of the junction left unmatched. Germline assignment: CDR1 SGHRS and CDR2 YFSETQ. Here the CDR3 reads CASSKQGANTGELFF. CDR3 nucleotides: TGCGCCAGCAGCAAACAGGGGGCAAACACCGGGGAGCTGTTTTTT.